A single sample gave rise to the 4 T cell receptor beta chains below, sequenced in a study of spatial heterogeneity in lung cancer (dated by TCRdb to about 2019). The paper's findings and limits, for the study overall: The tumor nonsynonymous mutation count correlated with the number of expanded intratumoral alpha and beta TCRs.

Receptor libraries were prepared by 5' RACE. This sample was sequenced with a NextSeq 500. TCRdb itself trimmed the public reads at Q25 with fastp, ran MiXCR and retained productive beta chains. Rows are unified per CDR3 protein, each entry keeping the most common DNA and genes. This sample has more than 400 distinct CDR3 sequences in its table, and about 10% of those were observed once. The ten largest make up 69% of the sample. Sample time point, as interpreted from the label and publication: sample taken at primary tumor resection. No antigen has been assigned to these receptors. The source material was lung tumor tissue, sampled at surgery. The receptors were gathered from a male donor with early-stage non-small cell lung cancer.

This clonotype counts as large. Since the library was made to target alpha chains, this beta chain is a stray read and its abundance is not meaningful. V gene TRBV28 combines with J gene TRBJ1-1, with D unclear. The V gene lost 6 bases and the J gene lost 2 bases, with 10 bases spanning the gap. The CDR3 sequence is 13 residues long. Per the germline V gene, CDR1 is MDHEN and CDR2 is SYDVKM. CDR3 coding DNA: TGTGCCAGCAGGGGAGACACAAACACTGAAGCTTTCTTT. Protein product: CASRGDTNTEAFF.

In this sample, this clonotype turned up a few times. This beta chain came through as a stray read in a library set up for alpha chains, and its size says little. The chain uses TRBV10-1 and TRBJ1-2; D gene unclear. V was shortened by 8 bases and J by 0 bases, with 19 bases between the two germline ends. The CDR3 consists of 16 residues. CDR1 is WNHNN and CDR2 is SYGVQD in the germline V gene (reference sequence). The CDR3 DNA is TGCGCCAGCCCCTGCCCTCGACTCCCCGCTAACTATGGCTACACCTTC. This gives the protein CASPCPRLPANYGYTF.

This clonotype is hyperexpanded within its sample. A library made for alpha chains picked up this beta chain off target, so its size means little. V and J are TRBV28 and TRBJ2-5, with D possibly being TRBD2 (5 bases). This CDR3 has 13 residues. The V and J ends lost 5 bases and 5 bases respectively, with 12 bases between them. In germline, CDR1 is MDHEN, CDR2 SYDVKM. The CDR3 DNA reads TGTGCCAGCAGTCCAAGAAGGAGGGAGACCCAGTACTTC. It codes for CASSPRRRETQYF.

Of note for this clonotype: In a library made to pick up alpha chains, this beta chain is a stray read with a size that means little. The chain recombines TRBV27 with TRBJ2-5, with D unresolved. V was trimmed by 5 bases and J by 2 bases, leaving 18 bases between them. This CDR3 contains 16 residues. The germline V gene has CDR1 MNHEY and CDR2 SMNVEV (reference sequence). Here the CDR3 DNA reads TGTGCCAGCAGTGGAGAACCGTTCAGGTGGCAAGAGACCCAGTACTTC. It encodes CASSGEPFRWQETQYF.